This TCR beta chain was profiled in a study of cytomegalovirus exposure and HLA in healthy donors. PCR amplification relied on 60 Vbeta primers (plus 13 Jbeta primers). Profiled with immunoSEQ multiplex PCR; TCRdb holds only in-frame clones, not every one. The sample includes about 190,000 clones, about four fifths of them seen just once. The clonotype comes from a woman in her twenties or thirties in good health and CMV-seropositive. The material sequenced was PBMCs.

The CDR3 nucleotides read TGTGCCAGCAGCTTAGGGTCTTGGCGGGATTACCAAGAGACCCAGTACTTC. This codes for CASSLGSWRDYQETQYF. The V gene is TRBV7-2, the J gene TRBJ2-5; D might be TRBD2 (6 bases). Trimming cost V 1 base and J 0 bases, with 15 bases left between them. This CDR3 spans 17 amino acids. In germline, CDR1 is SGHTA, CDR2 FQGNSA.